What follows describes a single T cell receptor beta chain. Its target is unknown. These data are taken from a study of beta chain features in type 1 diabetes. Regarding the study as a whole: Within each of all four CD4+ subsets, Type 1 diabetes patients had TCRB CDR3s that were moderately but significantly shorter. Patients showed naive, central memory and Treg TCRB repertoires that appeared more similar than those of healthy donors.

Sequencing targeted expressed TCRB transcripts, as all isolated RNA had been reverse transcribed. Measured with immunoSEQ multiplex PCR; TCRdb has only the in-frame clones, and not every one. The data contain about 53,000 clones, 50% to 75% of them singletons. Germline trimming cut 5 bases from V and 2 bases from J; bases unmatched to any gene: 4. CDR3 length: 17 amino acids. Germline assignment: CDR1 SGHTA and CDR2 FQGNSA. The material sequenced was stem cell memory CD4+ T cells from blood. The TCR was taken from a woman aged 30 to 39 with type 1 diabetes. The rearrangement links TRBV7-2 to TRBJ2-6, with 12 positions matching TRBD2. The CDR3 protein is CASSPLAGGAGANVLTF. CDR3 coding DNA: TGTGCCAGCAGCCCACTAGCGGGAGGTGCTGGGGCCAACGTCCTGACTTTC.